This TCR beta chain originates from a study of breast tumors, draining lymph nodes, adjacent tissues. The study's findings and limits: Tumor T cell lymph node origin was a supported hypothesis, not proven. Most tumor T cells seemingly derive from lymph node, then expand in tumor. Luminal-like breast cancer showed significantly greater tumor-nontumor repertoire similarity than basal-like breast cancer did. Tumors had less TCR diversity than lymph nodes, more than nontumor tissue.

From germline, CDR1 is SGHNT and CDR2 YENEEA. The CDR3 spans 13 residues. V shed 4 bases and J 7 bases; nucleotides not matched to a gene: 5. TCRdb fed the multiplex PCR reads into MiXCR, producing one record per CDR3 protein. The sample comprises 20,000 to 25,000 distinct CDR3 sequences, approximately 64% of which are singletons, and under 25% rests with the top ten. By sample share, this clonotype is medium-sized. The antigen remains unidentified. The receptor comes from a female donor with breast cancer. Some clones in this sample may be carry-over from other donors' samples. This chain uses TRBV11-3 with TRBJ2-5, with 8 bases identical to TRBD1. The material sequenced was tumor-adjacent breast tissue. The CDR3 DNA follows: TGTGCCAGCAGCTCCTCGACAGGGGCGACCCAGTACTTC. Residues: CASSSSTGATQYF.